The clone carrying this TCR beta chain occurred many times. Its antigen is still unknown. From fresh peripheral blood, around 9.3 ml in volume, the PBMCs were obtained. Investigators amplified TCR beta CDR3 regions from RNA transcripts. RT-PCR was first run with HTBI primers, then multiplex PCR in a second round. A single record per CDR3 protein comes from TCRdb applying MiXCR to the multiplex PCR reads. The data show roughly 700,000 distinct CDR3 sequences, with 35% to 50% seen just once and 35% to 55% held by the top ten. These data come from a study of Graves' ophthalmopathy and Graves' hyperthyroidism. The CDR3 spans 12 residues. Per the germline V gene, CDR1 is SNHLY and CDR2 is FYNNEI. Trimming removed 2 bases at V and 8 bases at J, with 9 bases between. Study results and caveats: Ophthalmopathy cases were distinguished from stable hyperthyroidism by a 13-signature model, reaching about 90% sensitivity and about 80% specificity. Among expanded thyroid clonotypes above 0.001 frequency, most also occurred in blood.

Sequenced sample: peripheral blood. The clonotype comes from an adult man with Graves' ophthalmopathy. This chain uses TRBV2 with TRBJ2-5; D is undetermined. CDR3 nucleotides: TGTGCCAGCAGTGAACGAGGTCCTACCCAGTACTTC. Its translation is CASSERGPTQYF.